This T cell receptor (beta chain) derives from a study of post-analysis software for immune sequencing data (dated by TCRdb to between 2014 and 2017). Regarding the complete study: The recorded disease courses included relapsing-remitting, secondary progressive and progressive-relapsing multiple sclerosis, and some patients had no subtype annotation. Patient repertoires were compared against roughly 12 previously published healthy control repertoires from donors aged roughly 6 to 28 years. A subset of samples was prepared in parallel using single-end sample barcoding, then pooled and co-amplified after Illumina adapter ligation.

Study-wide conclusions, independent of this receptor: The control group was slightly older than the multiple sclerosis patient group. A handful of TRBV segments, including TRBV5-6, TRBV5-1 and TRBV20-1, were significantly more frequent in patients than controls. Normalized Chao1 diversity was significantly lower in multiple sclerosis patients than controls, suggesting substantial peripheral T-cell clonal expansion. Direct clustering with F measure showed strong co-clustering of samples prepared in the same batch, prompting a batch-effect correction.

To demonstrate the VDJtools post-analysis software, the study profiled TCR beta repertoires from the peripheral blood of 13 young patients with multiple sclerosis. The multiple sclerosis patients were children and adolescents ranging in age from roughly 6 to 15 years. From the cysteine up to the phenylalanine, the CDR3 has a length of 14 residues. Of all the DNA, just the CDR3 is kept, 42 bases in frame from base 1. At the junction V is shortened by 7 bases and J by 4 bases; bases outside the gene matches: 10. Taken from the germline V gene, the CDR1 and CDR2 loops are SGHRS and YFSETQ. This clonotype has a count of ten or more. Its antigen target is currently unknown. No much larger clonotype is one base removed from it; base qualities were not supplied. The method behind the library was PCR. TCRdb records Illumina HiSeq 2500 as the sequencer. To reduce PCR and sequencing biases, unique molecular identifiers were incorporated into the TCR beta cDNA libraries. Some 500,000 cDNA molecules were obtained per 1 to 10 million input T cells, so each molecule approximated one T cell. The patient libraries were prepared and sequenced using the same protocol as the earlier healthy control dataset. Samples belonging to the same batch were prepared together, multiplexed and sequenced on a shared HiSeq lane. The original pipeline was this. MIGEC was used to process the raw barcoded reads, and molecular identifier groups with only a single read were discarded before consensus assembly and CDR3 extraction. VDJtools was used for post-analysis of the clonotype tables, and diversity was normalized by down-sampling every dataset to the size of the smallest sample. In repertoire overlap clustering, CDR3 amino acid sequences, but not nucleotide sequences, were matched to correct batch-related cross-sample contamination. TCRdb reanalyzed the raw reads on its own, using fastp at Q25 for trimming and MiXCR for clone calling, and kept in-frame beta chains. Rows are combined by CDR3 protein, so each entry shows the most common genes and DNA. The V and J calls here are based on TCRdb, not the publication. In this sample the table shows 170,000 or so distinct CDR3 sequences, around 30% of which occur a single time. The top ten constitute over 1.2% of the sample.

The chain is assembled from TRBV5-1 and TRBJ1-2; the central 7 bases match TRBD1. The receptor was derived from a girl between 10 and 17 years old with multiple sclerosis. Sequencing input: blood. The DNA sequence is as follows: TGCGCCAGCGGAGAGACAGGGTTATCCTATGGCTACACCTTC. This encodes CASGETGLSYGYTF.